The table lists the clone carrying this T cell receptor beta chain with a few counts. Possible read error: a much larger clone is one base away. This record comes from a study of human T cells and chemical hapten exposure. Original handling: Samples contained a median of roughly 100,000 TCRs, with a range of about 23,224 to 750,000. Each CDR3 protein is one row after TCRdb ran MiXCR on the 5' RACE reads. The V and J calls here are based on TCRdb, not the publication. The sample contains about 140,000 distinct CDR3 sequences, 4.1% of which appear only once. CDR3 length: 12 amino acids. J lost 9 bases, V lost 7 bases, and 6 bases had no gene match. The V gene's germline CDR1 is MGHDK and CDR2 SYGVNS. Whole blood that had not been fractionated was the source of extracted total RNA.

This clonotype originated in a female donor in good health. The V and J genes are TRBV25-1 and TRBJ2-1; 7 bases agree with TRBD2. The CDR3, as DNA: TGTGCCAGCACCTTCGGGGGGACTGAGCAGTTCTTC. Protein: CASTFGGTEQFF.